This entry features one T cell receptor (beta chain) sequence. The target of this receptor is not known. Here the CDR3 omits its conserved ending phenylalanine or tryptophan, so a read error is the likely source. The entry originates in a study of post-analysis software for immune sequencing data (dated by TCRdb to about 2015). Study-wide context: Disease courses on record covered relapsing-remitting, secondary progressive and progressive-relapsing multiple sclerosis, though some patients had no subtype annotation. The patient repertoires were compared against 10 to 12 previously published healthy control repertoires obtained from donors aged 6 to 25 years. A subset of samples was prepared in parallel using single-end sample barcoding, then pooled and co-amplified after Illumina adapter ligation.

What the work shows at the level of the full study, not this receptor alone: Compared with controls, multiple sclerosis patients had significantly lower normalized Chao1 diversity, a finding suggesting substantial peripheral T-cell clonal expansion. A handful of TRBV segments, including TRBV5-6, TRBV5-1 and TRBV20-1, were significantly more frequent in patients than controls. Direct clustering with F measure revealed strong co-clustering of samples prepared in the same batch, which led to a batch-effect correction. The multiple sclerosis patient group was slightly younger than the control group.

CDR1 SNHLY and CDR2 FYNNEI were looked up in the germline V gene. The CDR3 is made up of 16 amino acids, end residues included. The sequence is cut down to CDR3 DNA, 48 bases in frame from base 1. Unmatched junction bases come to 9, with V trimmed by 2 bases and J by 4 bases. Library creation used PCR. The sequencing machine was an Illumina HiSeq 2500. To reduce PCR and sequencing biases, unique molecular identifiers were built into the TCR beta cDNA libraries. Approximately 500,000 cDNA molecules were obtained per 1 to 10 million input T cells, so each molecule approximated one T cell. The same protocol used for the earlier healthy control dataset was applied to prepare and sequence the patient libraries. Within a given batch, samples were prepared together, multiplexed and sequenced on the same HiSeq lane. Processing in the source paper ran as follows. MIGEC was used to process the raw barcoded reads, and molecular identifier groups with only a single read were discarded before consensus assembly and CDR3 extraction. VDJtools was used for post-analysis of the clonotype tables, with diversity normalized by down-sampling every dataset to the smallest sample size. To correct batch-related cross-sample contamination, repertoire overlap clustering matched CDR3 amino acid sequences but not nucleotide sequences. The public reads were run again by TCRdb, first through fastp at Q25 and then through MiXCR, and only productive beta chains were kept. Every CDR3 protein is listed once, alongside the most common genes and DNA of its rows. None of the V and J calls come from the authors' own analysis; TCRdb made them. For this sample the table gives 750,000 to 950,000 distinct CDR3 sequences, of which approximately 57% were detected only once. The ten largest clonotypes hold 4.6% of the sample.

To demonstrate the VDJtools post-analysis software, TCR beta repertoires were profiled from the peripheral blood of over ten young patients with multiple sclerosis. The multiple sclerosis patients were children and adolescents ranging in age from roughly 6 to 15 years. The TCR was taken from a girl aged 10 to 17 with multiple sclerosis. The V and J segments used are TRBV2 and TRBJ1-2; TRBD1 matches 8 bases in the middle. The specimen was blood. The DNA is as follows: TGTGCCAGCAGTGAATCCTACACAGGGGGATCCTATGGCTACACCTGC. This encodes CASSESYTGGSYGYTC.